This TCR beta chain was captured by sequencing in a study of blood T cell repertoires in COVID-19. Produced via immunoSEQ multiplex PCR; TCRdb's table is partial and in-frame only. The data contain approximately 230,000 clones, around 90% of them singletons. V shed 7 bases, J shed 3 bases, and the junction held 4 bases outside the gene matches. CDR3 length: 12 residues. From germline, CDR1 is SGHKS and CDR2 YYEKEE (reference sequence). Sample: PBMCs or T cells enriched from blood (not recorded which). J is TRBJ2-7 and V is TRBV5-5; TRBD1 matches 7 bases. The TCR was taken from a woman younger than 45 with acute COVID-19. The CDR3 is CASGAGGYEQYF. The CDR3 coding sequence is TGTGCCAGCGGAGCAGGGGGCTACGAGCAGTACTTC.